The clone carrying this T cell receptor (beta chain) was counted a few times. What it binds is unknown. There are 14 residues in the CDR3. CDR1 PRHDT and CDR2 FYEKMQ come from the germline V gene (reference sequence). V was pared by 8 bases and J by 2 bases, with 16 bases between. This entry is derived from a study of identical twins. Study-wide points: Low generation-probability sequences were in excess among twin-shared out-of-frame alpha sequences. Beta out-of-frame sequences showed weaker excess twin sharing.

Using its own MiXCR run on the 5' RACE reads, TCRdb lists one record per CDR3 protein. The sample consists of some 230,000 distinct CDR3 sequences, 6.5% of them appearing once. These data were likewise used in another study, on T cells expressing NK-cell markers. That study reports: Top CD8+ clonotypes included the dominant CD3+CD56+NKG2C+ clonotypes in six donors.

The source material was CD8+ T cells sorted from blood. This TCR came from a woman aged 18-29 years in good health. This chain uses TRBV13 with TRBJ2-7; D might be TRBD1 (5 bases). In DNA, the CDR3 is TGTGCCAGCGGGCAGGGTTTCAGCACCTACGAGCAGTACTTC. Translated, it gives CASGQGFSTYEQYF.